This paragraph covers one T cell receptor (beta chain) sequence. No antigen is known for it. Base qualities are not recorded, but no much larger clone differs from it by a single base. V drops 2 bases and J drops 1 base, leaving 9 bases in between. The germline V gene encodes CDR1 MDHEN and CDR2 SYDVKM. The CDR3 runs 15 residues from the cysteine to the phenylalanine. Only CDR3 DNA remains: 45 bases, in frame from the first base. This sample is part of a study of cytomegalovirus exposure and HLA in healthy donors (dated by TCRdb to about 2017). About the investigation overall: An earlier analysis of several hundred of the donors reported about 280 Gb of sequence data and roughly 120 million unique TCR beta sequences obtained from roughly 170 million T cells. An early release covering about 600 HLA-typed donors comprised approximately 290 gigabases of sequencing data and roughly 86 million unique TCR sequences. Of the approximately 400 genotyped donors, 65% to 90% fell in the genetic ancestry cluster associated with self-reported Caucasian donors. The study aimed to test whether signatures of past pathogen exposure could be identified by cataloging public T cell receptors. The study profiled the T cell repertoires of hundreds of subjects by immunosequencing and related them to cytomegalovirus serostatus. Along with the approximately 650-subject first cohort, a separate validation cohort of over 90 different subjects was used. High-throughput TCR immunosequencing, statistical association of individual TCRs with disease status, and machine learning were combined to predict cytomegalovirus infection status. A later analysis re-analyzed previously published TCR beta repertoires from approximately 670 donors and added high-resolution HLA genotyping to study TCR occurrence patterns. The later analysis used no new phenotypic data to find candidate immune exposures, relying instead on TCR beta sequences and their occurrence across donors. An earlier analysis of 587 of the donors applied high-throughput TCR beta sequencing to assess whether each TCR beta V gene segment acted as functional or pseudogenic. Donor age, sex, ethnicity and CMV serostatus were compiled together with the repertoire data. Genome-wide SNP genotypes for about three fifths of the roughly 670 donors were used in a later genetic analysis, which treated that subset as a discovery cohort. All discovery cohort repertoires had been generated using a single sequencing platform. Class I and class II HLA loci were covered by the typing at four-digit resolution. Typing coverage varied by locus: about 629-640 donors for A, B, C, DRB1 and DQB1; under 550 for DQA1; over 600 for DPA1; roughly 470 for DPB1. Because of strong linkage in the cohort, roughly 5 DR-DQ haplotypes were treated as single units for association and clustering. Among 300 to 450 genotyped donors of the cohort, an average of approximately 240,000 unique TCR beta nucleotide sequences were sequenced per donor, about a sixth of them non-productive.

The research as a whole found: In a later analysis, the rate of TCR association differed among HLA loci, with DRB1 alleles having the most associated TCRs and HLA-C alleles having the fewest. The presence/absence analyses assumed that sequencing depth was roughly uniform across donors, and that assumption may not be true. The authors suggested that the approach could potentially be extended to other disease states and immunological phenotypes. HLA typing was unavailable for some donors at each locus, so association tests used only the typed subset. This cohort had only TCR beta chains sequenced, and the lack of alpha or paired-chain data limited which features could be detected. In a later analysis, 16,951 TCR beta sequences were associated with specific HLA alleles at a false discovery rate of 0.05. Correlated functional status among segregating V segments might be attributable to linkage disequilibrium, but an unknown experimental factor could not be ruled out. In vitro tests confirmed that three of the cytomegalovirus-associated TCR beta chains recognize cytomegalovirus antigens. An association between a missense DCLRE1C variant and V-gene and J-gene trimming of TCR beta chains was found in a later genetic analysis and replicated in an independent cohort. In a later analysis, HLA-associated TCR beta chains showed more clonal expansion and lower generation probabilities than non-associated chains that were equally common. The classifier was reported to diagnose cytomegalovirus status with high specificity and sensitivity in both the original and validation cohorts. A cluster of highly shared sequence variants was judged likely to represent a technical artifact of the sequencing pipeline. For the cohort, immune exposure information was limited to CMV serostatus. Across donors, most TCR sequences were observed very rarely, whereas some public TCRs were present in many individuals. Some IMGT-functional V segments, including TRBV6-2 and TRBV6-3, could not be told apart with the 87-base-pair reads, so those segments were excluded. In a later analysis, several top co-occurrence clusters were reported to appear linked to parvovirus B19, influenza, CMV and Epstein-Barr virus. When HLA alleles, especially DR and DQ, strongly co-occurred, TCR associations were difficult to assign to individual alleles. The earlier analysis of nearly 600 of the donors excluded seventeen rarely observed V segments, including chromosome 9 orphons, because counts were too low. A later analysis found that most CMV-associated TCR beta chains appeared HLA-restricted, with HLA associations seemingly driven largely by CMV exposure. The study gave a list of over 150 TCR beta chains associated with cytomegalovirus. In an earlier analysis of around 500 of the donors, most TCR beta V segments appeared in productive rearrangements about 90% or about 30% of the time, broadly matching IMGT annotations. A further reported finding was that TCR beta sequences accurately predicted the HLA-A and HLA-B alleles for most subjects in the first cohort. Compared with the approximately 700-donor mean, donors in an Asian-associated ancestry cluster had fewer N-insertions in productive TCRs, according to a later genetic analysis.

The cohort comprised some 680 healthy bone marrow donors. At the time of sampling, every cohort member was nominally healthy, though immune exposures that went unrecorded were likely present. The donor was CMV seropositive and belonged to the group of 270 or so seropositive cohort members. Every donor gave a peripheral blood sample, and the peripheral blood mononuclear cells from that sample were used for TCR beta sequencing. Genomic DNA extraction from the blood cell samples was performed with the Qiagen DNeasy Blood Extraction Kit. The library was made by the immunoSEQ multiplex PCR assay. The multiplex PCR relied on a mix of 60 forward primers for TCR Vbeta segments and 13 reverse primers for TCR Jbeta segments. Amplification of the CDR3 region of rearranged TCR beta genes was performed with a multiplex PCR assay on genomic DNA. The Illumina HiSeq System was used to sequence the amplified TCR beta libraries as 87-base-pair reads. In the authors' own workflow: In a later analysis, tens of millions of unique TCR beta chains were counted across the approximately 620 repertoires, and roughly 10 million of these chains were shared by at least two donors. To remove PCR and sequencing errors, raw reads were error-corrected and collapsed into unique sequences using a nearest-neighbor algorithm that merged closely related sequences. V, D and J gene segments were assigned by aligning CDR3 sequences to IMGT reference sequences. For a sequence to be retained, a match of at least six nucleotides was required to both a V gene segment and a J gene segment. Rearrangements were classified as productive when the CDR3 lacked stop codons and remained in frame with V and J, and all other rearrangements were classified as non-productive. CDR3 was defined according to IMGT convention as the region running from the second conserved V-encoded cysteine to the conserved J-encoded phenylalanine. In an earlier analysis of approximately 590 of the donors, sequences lacking an unambiguous match to a single V gene segment were excluded. In an earlier analysis of a few hundred of the donors, V segments were called functional above 56.7% productive rearrangements and were called segregating when the between-donor standard deviation exceeded 5%. A statistical classification framework was developed to diagnose cytomegalovirus status using the catalog of TCR beta chain sequences. In a later analysis, TCR nucleotide sequences were compared against IMGT/GENE-DB human TR gene sequences so that V and J genes could be assigned. The TCRdist pipeline was used in a later analysis to assign CDR3 sequences and most-parsimonious VDJ recombination scenarios. In a later analysis, each TCR beta chain was defined by its CDR3 amino acid sequence together with its V-gene family, and reads lacking a unique V-gene family were excluded. To address suspected cross-contamination and a sequencing artifact, a later analysis removed around 590 highly shared, low-generation-probability nucleotide sequences. In a later analysis, a clonal expansion index was calculated for each public chain from normalized within-repertoire ranks of inferred template counts. A later analysis computed generation probabilities with a VDJ recombination model fitted to out-of-frame rearrangements, and checked the results against IGoR. In a later analysis, hypergeometric tests were used to score TCR-TCR, TCR-HLA and TCR-CMV co-occurrence, with a repertoire-size bias correction applied to TCR pairs. A later analysis estimated false discovery rates by permuting HLA or CMV assignments 20 times. In a later analysis, co-occurring TCRs were grouped with DBSCAN, and TCRdist sequence similarity was added when clustering was performed within HLA-allele-positive subsets. For co-occurrence clustering, repertoires with fewer than 30,000 or more than 120,000 public chains were excluded, along with roughly 5 repertoires with anomalous nucleotide sharing. The clones in this table, taken by TCRdb from immuneACCESS, are in-frame only. Not every clone is retained; where verified, under half of the shortfall comes from an unresolved V gene, and the cause of the rest is unknown. V, J and clone size reflect that table, while D and trimming were determined from the DNA. This sample holds around 140,000 clones; about 71% were observed only once. The leading ten clones occupy roughly 2% of the sample.

The origin of this receptor is a woman between 55 and 75 years old in good health and CMV-seropositive. Rearrangement joined TRBV28 to TRBJ1-5; the D gene is possibly TRBD1, with 6 bases matching. The sequenced sample consisted of PBMCs. The CDR3 sequence is CASSLEGVSNQPQHF. The nucleotide sequence reads as follows: TGTGCCAGCAGTTTAGAGGGGGTAAGCAATCAGCCCCAGCATTTT.